One and the same sample provided the 22 T cell receptor beta chains below, sequenced in a study of spatial heterogeneity in lung cancer. Antigens for these TCRs are unknown. Time point indicated: sample taken at primary tumor resection. From the 5' RACE reads, TCRdb called clonotypes with MiXCR, one entry per CDR3 protein. The table shows nearly 3,000 distinct CDR3 sequences, with about 7% occurring only once. Study results and caveats: Mutation tallies in tumors tracked expanded intratumoral alpha and beta TCR counts.

The specimen was lung tumor tissue, collected at surgery. These receptor sequences come from a female donor with early-stage non-small cell lung cancer.

This clonotype was picked up a small number of times. The V call is TRBV5-1, the J call TRBJ1-2, with 9 bases that match TRBD1. Germline V gives CDR1 SGHRS, CDR2 YFSETQ. This CDR3 is built from 16 residues. V gave up 0 bases and J gave up 4 bases; unmatched junction bases: 7. The CDR3 reads CASSLGTGALFYGYTF. Written as DNA, the CDR3 is TGCGCCAGCAGCTTGGGGACAGGGGCCCTCTTCTATGGCTACACCTTC.

This clonotype appeared many times. This chain links TRBV4-2 with TRBJ2-5; D is possibly TRBD2 (6 bases). CDR1 and CDR2 from the germline V gene are LGHNA and YNFKEQ. Trimming pared 0 bases from V and 5 bases from J, leaving 10 bases between. The CDR3 length is 14 residues. CDR3 residues: CASSQESGRETQYF. The CDR3 coding sequence is TGTGCCAGCAGCCAAGAATCGGGGAGGGAGACCCAGTACTTC.

This clonotype was seen repeatedly, ten times or more. The chain couples TRBV24-1 to TRBJ1-1, with no clear D. CDR1 is KGHDR, CDR2 SFDVKD, per germline. Trimming pared 7 bases from V and 2 bases from J, leaving 10 bases between. The CDR3 runs to 13 residues. The CDR3 here is CATRVGQNTEAFF. The CDR3 bases are TGTGCCACCAGGGTCGGTCAAAACACTGAAGCTTTCTTT.

This clonotype is deemed large. The chain combines TRBV6-2 or TRBV6-3 with TRBJ2-2, with D uncertain. Germline values: CDR1 MNHEY, CDR2 SVGEGT. The V gene lost 4 bases and the J gene lost 3 bases, with 6 bases spanning the gap. The CDR3 length is 13 residues. CDR3 protein: CASSSQYTGELFF. The CDR3 DNA is TGTGCCAGCAGTTCACAGTACACCGGGGAGCTGTTTTTT.

The rearrangement uses TRBV6-2 or TRBV6-3 and TRBJ1-5; no firm D call. Trimming left V 6 bases short and J 7 bases short, with 13 bases between. There are 13 residues in the CDR3. Germline values: CDR1 MNHEY, CDR2 SVGEGT. The CDR3 DNA is TGTGCCAGCAGAGACCAACTCCGGCAGCCCCAGCATTTT. Encoded protein: CASRDQLRQPQHF.

In its sample, this clonotype ranks as medium-sized. CDR3 DNA sequence: TGCAGTGCTAGAGATGCCGGGGGAAAGGTATACACCTTC. Its translation: CSARDAGGKVYTF. V usage is TRBV20-1 and J usage is TRBJ1-2, with a tentative D call TRBD1 (5 bases). The ends were cut back, 0 bases at V and 11 bases at J, with 16 bases in the middle. Germline V gene sequence: CDR1 DFQATT, CDR2 SNEGSKA (reference sequence). CDR3 length: 13 amino acids.

This clonotype is medium-sized. The chain recombines TRBV5-1 with TRBJ1-5; 11 positions match TRBD1. Per the germline V gene, CDR1 is SGHRS and CDR2 is YFSETQ. The CDR3 is made up of 14 amino acids. V trimming: 4 bases; J trimming: 7 bases; junction bases outside the gene matches: 4. The CDR3 DNA reads TGCGCCAGCAGCGTGGGACAGGGGGACCAGCCCCAGCATTTT. It is translated as CASSVGQGDQPQHF.

By share of the sample, this clonotype is medium-sized (0.01 to 0.1%). V usage is TRBV23-1 and J usage is TRBJ2-2; TRBD1 matches 8 bases. TRBV23-1 is an open reading frame, and its role is uncertain. V trimming: 6 bases; J trimming: 6 bases; junction bases outside the gene matches: 9. The CDR3 spans 15 residues. CDR3 nucleotides: TGCGCCAGCAGACGCCGACAGGGGAAAGCCGGGGAGCTGTTTTTT. It specifies CASRRRQGKAGELFF.

By sample fraction, this clonotype is medium-sized. The chain couples TRBV9 to TRBJ1-3; D is perhaps TRBD1 (5 bases). The CDR3 consists of 15 residues. The V end was cut by 0 bases, the J end by 0 bases, with 7 bases between. Germline V gene sequence: CDR1 SGDLS, CDR2 YYNGEE. CDR3 nucleotides: TGTGCCAGCAGCGTAGGACAGAGCTCTGGAAACACCATATATTTT. Amino acids: CASSVGQSSGNTIYF.

This clonotype counts as medium-sized (0.01 to 0.1%). This sequence joins TRBV7-9 and TRBJ1-5, with 7 bases matching TRBD1. The germline gives CDR1 SEHNR, CDR2 FQNEAQ (reference sequence). Germline trimming cut 1 base from V and 0 bases from J; bases unmatched to any gene: 3. The CDR3 has 16 residues. Here the CDR3 reads CASSLGQGHSNQPQHF. In DNA, the CDR3 is TGTGCCAGCAGCTTAGGACAGGGCCATAGCAATCAGCCCCAGCATTTT.

Within the sample, this clonotype is large. The chain links TRBV7-2 to TRBJ2-5; either TRBD1 or TRBD2 may fit D (7 bases each). CDR3 size: 14 residues. Trimming took off 7 bases at V and 5 bases at J, with 17 bases between the two ends. The germline CDR1 and CDR2 sequences are SGHTA and FQGNSA. The CDR3 bases are TGTGCCAGCACCCTCAGGGGAGGGGGCGAGACCCAGTACTTC. Translated: CASTLRGGGETQYF.

This clonotype was found many times. V and J are TRBV11-3 and TRBJ1-1; no clear D. Trimming removed 0 bases from V and 5 bases from J, with 7 bases in between. The V gene's germline CDR1 is SGHNT and CDR2 YENEEA. This CDR3 is 13 amino acids long. In DNA, the CDR3 is TGTGCCAGCAGCTTAGATTCGGGGACTGAAGCTTTCTTT. This encodes CASSLDSGTEAFF.

Within the sample, this clonotype is medium-sized. The chain links TRBV2 to TRBJ2-5; D is ambiguous. The CDR3 covers 11 residues. The germline V gene has CDR1 SNHLY and CDR2 FYNNEI. Trimming removed 2 bases from V and 5 bases from J, with 3 bases in between. The chain's CDR3 is CASSELETQYF. In DNA form, the CDR3 reads TGTGCCAGCAGTGAACTGGAGACCCAGTACTTC.

In this sample, this clonotype turned up many times. V gene TRBV4-2 combines with J gene TRBJ2-7; no reliable D call. Germline assignment: CDR1 LGHNA and CDR2 YNFKEQ. The V end was cut by 0 bases, the J end by 2 bases, with 11 bases between. This CDR3 region has 15 residues. The CDR3 nucleotides are TGTGCCAGCAGCCAAGAGGACCTAGGGCCCTACGAGCAGTACTTC. This translates into CASSQEDLGPYEQYF.

The chain carries TRBV15 and TRBJ2-3; D ambiguous. V dropped 1 base and J dropped 2 bases, with 16 bases sitting between them. Germline V gives CDR1 LNHNV, CDR2 YYDKDF (reference sequence). The CDR3 spans 17 residues. The CDR3: CATSRGGGGGSTDTQYF. The CDR3 DNA sequence: TGTGCCACCAGCAGAGGCGGCGGCGGTGGTTCCACAGATACGCAGTATTTT.

This clonotype is deemed medium-sized. This chain links TRBV12-3 or TRBV12-4 with TRBJ1-4; D not certain. Trimming stripped 8 bases from V and 5 bases from J, with 9 bases between. This CDR3 has 12 amino acids. In DNA form, the CDR3 reads TGTGCCAGCGGACGGTTAAATGAAAAACTGTTTTTT. This codes for CASGRLNEKLFF.

The chain employs TRBV4-2 and TRBJ2-3; D is unclear. CDR3 length: 14 residues. Germline-derived CDR1 and CDR2 are LGHNA and YNFKEQ. The V and J ends lost 1 base and 0 bases respectively, with 5 bases between them. CDR3 in amino acids: CASSQGSSTDTQYF. In DNA, the CDR3 is TGTGCCAGCAGCCAAGGATCTAGCACAGATACGCAGTATTTT.

This clonotype was detected many times. V is TRBV30 and J is TRBJ2-7; D gene unclear. The CDR3 consists of 12 residues. Germline assignment: CDR1 GTSNPN and CDR2 SVGIG (reference sequence). Trimming took 0 bases from V and 2 from J, leaving 5 bases between them. CDR3 in DNA: TGTGCCTGGAGTGTCCTAACCTACGAGCAGTACTTC. Its protein is CAWSVLTYEQYF.

Within the sample, this clonotype is medium-sized. The chain couples TRBV12-3 or TRBV12-4 to TRBJ2-7; 9 bases line up with TRBD1. V gave up 7 bases and J gave up 7 bases; unmatched junction bases: 11. This CDR3 spans 14 amino acids. The CDR3 DNA is TGTGCCAGCAACAAACCGGGACAGGGAAGAGAGCAGTACTTC. Amino acid sequence: CASNKPGQGREQYF.

In this sample, this clonotype is medium-sized. The genes are TRBV2 and TRBJ2-3, with 7 nucleotides matching TRBD2. Germline values: CDR1 SNHLY, CDR2 FYNNEI. Trimming removed 8 bases from V and 6 bases from J; junction bases left unmatched: 20. CDR3 length: 17 residues. The CDR3 region is CASGKREGRARTDTQYF. CDR3 bases: TGTGCCAGCGGCAAAAGGGAGGGCAGGGCGAGAACGGATACGCAGTATTTT.

This clonotype is medium-sized within its sample. The J gene is TRBJ2-4, the V gene TRBV11-2; D ambiguous. The germline V gene has CDR1 SGHAT and CDR2 FQNNGV. The V end lost 0 bases, the J end lost 1 base, and 16 bases lay between the germline ends. This CDR3 comprises 18 residues. The CDR3 spells CASSLDHPGTTAKNIQYF. CDR3 DNA: TGTGCCAGCAGCTTAGATCATCCCGGAACCACGGCCAAAAACATTCAGTACTTC. Full variable domain (missing parts from reference TRBV11-2 and TRBJ2-4): EAGVAQSPRYKIIEKRQSVAFWCNPISGHATLYWYQQILGQGPKLLIQFQNNGVVDDSQLPKDRFSAERLKGVDSTLKIQPAKLEDSAVYLCASSLDHPGTTAKNIQYFGAGTRLSVL.

By share of the sample, this clonotype is medium-sized. The chain recombines TRBV23-1 with TRBJ2-3; 9 nucleotides align to TRBD2. TRBV23-1 is placed among ORFs of uncertain function. V lost 2 bases to trimming and J lost 3 bases; unmatched junction nucleotides: 3. The length of the CDR3 is 15 residues. The CDR3 DNA follows: TGCGCCAGCAGTCAAGGCGGGGGGGCGACAGATACGCAGTATTTT. This encodes CASSQGGGATDTQYF.